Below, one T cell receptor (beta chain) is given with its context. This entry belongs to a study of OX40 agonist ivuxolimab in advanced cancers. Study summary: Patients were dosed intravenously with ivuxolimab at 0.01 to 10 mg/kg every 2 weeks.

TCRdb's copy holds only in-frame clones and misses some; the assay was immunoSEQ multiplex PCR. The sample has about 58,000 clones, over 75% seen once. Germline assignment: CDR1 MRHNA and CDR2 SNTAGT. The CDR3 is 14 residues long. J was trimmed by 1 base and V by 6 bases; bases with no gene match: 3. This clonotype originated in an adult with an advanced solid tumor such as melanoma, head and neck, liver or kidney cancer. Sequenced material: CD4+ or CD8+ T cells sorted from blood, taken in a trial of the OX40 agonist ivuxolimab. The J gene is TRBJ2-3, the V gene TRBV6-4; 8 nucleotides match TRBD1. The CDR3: CASSRDRRTDTQYF. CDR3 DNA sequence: TGTGCCAGCAGCCGGGACAGGCGCACAGATACGCAGTATTTT.